The sequence of this TCR beta chain was determined in a study of blood T cell dynamics during melanoma immunotherapy. Only in-frame clones appear in the TCRdb table, and some are missing; sequencing was by immunoSEQ multiplex PCR. The sample holds approximately 9,500 clones, about 89% seen once. Time point described: pre-treatment baseline. The V gene end was trimmed by 3 bases and the J gene end by 3 bases; junction bases not matched to a gene: 4. There are 14 residues in the CDR3. Germline-derived CDR1 and CDR2 are MNHNS and SASEGT. The chain has TRBV6-1 and TRBJ2-7, with TRBD1 identical over 8 bases. The receptor was derived from a human donor with melanoma. The sample consisted of blood, taken from a patient treated with checkpoint blockade. The DNA of the CDR3 is TGTGCCAGCAGTGATCCAGGGGGCTTCTACGAGCAGTACTTC. The encoded protein is CASSDPGGFYEQYF.